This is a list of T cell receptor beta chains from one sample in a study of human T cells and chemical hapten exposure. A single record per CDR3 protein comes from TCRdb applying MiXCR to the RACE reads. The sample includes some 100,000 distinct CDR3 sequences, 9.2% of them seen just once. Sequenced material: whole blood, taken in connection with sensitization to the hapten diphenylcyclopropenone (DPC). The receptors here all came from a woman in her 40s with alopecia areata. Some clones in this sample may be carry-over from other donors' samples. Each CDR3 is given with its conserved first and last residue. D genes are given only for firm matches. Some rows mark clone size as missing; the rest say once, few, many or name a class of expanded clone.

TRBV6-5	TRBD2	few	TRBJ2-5	TGTGCCAGCAGTTCCCCTTCCGGGGGGAAAGAGACCCAGTACTTC	CASSSPSGGKETQYF
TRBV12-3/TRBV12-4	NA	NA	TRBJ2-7	TGTGCCAGCAGGCCGACGGGCATTGACGAGCAGTACTTC	CASRPTGIDEQYF
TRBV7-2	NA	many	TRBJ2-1	TGTGCCAGCAGCTCGCGACTGGACTCCTACAATGAGCAGTTCTTC	CASSSRLDSYNEQFF
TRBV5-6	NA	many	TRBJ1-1	TGTGCCAGCAGCTTGGACAGGGCCTTCACTGAAGCTTTCTTT	CASSLDRAFTEAFF
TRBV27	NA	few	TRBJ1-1	TGTGCCAGCAGTTTAGAGCCGGACACTGAAGCTTTCTTT	CASSLEPDTEAFF
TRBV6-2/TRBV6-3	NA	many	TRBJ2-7	TGTGCCAGCAGTTACACCATCGGGGCCAGGGGAGGCGACGAGCAGTACTTC	CASSYTIGARGGDEQYF
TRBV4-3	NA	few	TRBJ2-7	TGCGCCAGCAGCCAGATCCGACAGTCCTACGAGCAGTACTTC	CASSQIRQSYEQYF
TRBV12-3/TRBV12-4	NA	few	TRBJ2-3	TGTGCCAGCAGTTTAGCGGCCAGGGGTAGGACAGATACGCAGTATTTT	CASSLAARGRTDTQYF
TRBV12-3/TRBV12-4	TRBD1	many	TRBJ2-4	TGTGCCAGCACCGGACAGGGAAGCCTAAGAGACATTCAGTACTTC	CASTGQGSLRDIQYF
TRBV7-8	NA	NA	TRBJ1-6	TGTGCCAGCAGCTCTGGAGCGGACGTATACCTTAATTCACCCCTCCACTTT	CASSSGADVYLNSPLHF
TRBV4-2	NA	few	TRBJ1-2	TGTGCCAGCAGCCAACCTCCCTTTTATGGCTACACCTTC	CASSQPPFYGYTF
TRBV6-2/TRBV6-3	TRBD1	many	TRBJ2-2	TGTGCCAGCAGTCCCGACAGGGCGCCGAACACCGGGGAGCTGTTTTTT	CASSPDRAPNTGELFF
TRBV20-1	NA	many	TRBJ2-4	TGCAGTGCTCGACGGGTCAAAAACATTCAGTACTTC	CSARRVKNIQYF
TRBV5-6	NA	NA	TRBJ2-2	TGTGCCAGCAGCTGGCTGGCTGGGCAGCGCACCGGGGAGCTGTTTTTT	CASSWLAGQRTGELFF
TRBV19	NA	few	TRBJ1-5	TGTGCCAGTAGTATAGGCAGAGAGCCCCAGCATTTT	CASSIGREPQHF
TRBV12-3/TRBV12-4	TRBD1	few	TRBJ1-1	TGTGCCAGCAGGACGGGACAGATTCACACTGAAGCTTTCTTT	CASRTGQIHTEAFF
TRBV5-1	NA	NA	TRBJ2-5	TGCGCCAGCAGCTTCCAAGGGTCGGAGACCCAGTACTTC	CASSFQGSETQYF
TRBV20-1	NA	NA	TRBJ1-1	TGCAGTGCTAGTCTCCGATCGAACACTGAAGCTTTCTTT	CSASLRSNTEAFF
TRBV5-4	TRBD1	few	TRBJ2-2	TGTGCCAGCAGCATACCAGGGGGCCGGAACACCGGGGAGCTGTTTTTT	CASSIPGGRNTGELFF
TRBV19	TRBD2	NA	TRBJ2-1	TGTGCCAGTAGTGGCGGACTAGCGGGGAGCTCCTACAATGAGCAGTTCTTC	CASSGGLAGSSYNEQFF
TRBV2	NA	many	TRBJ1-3	TGTGCCAGCAGTGAAAGGAGGGGCCCGTCCCCGGACACCATATATTTT	CASSERRGPSPDTIYF
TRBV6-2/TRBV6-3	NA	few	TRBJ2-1	TGTGCCAGCAGTTACGGCGGCTCTCGGGAGCAGTTCTTC	CASSYGGSREQFF
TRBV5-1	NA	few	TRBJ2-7	TGCGCCAGCAGCCCCAAACAGGGCTCCTACGAGCAGTACTTC	CASSPKQGSYEQYF
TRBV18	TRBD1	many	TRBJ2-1	TGTGCCAGCTCACCCGCCGGACAGGGGGGCAATGAGCAGTTCTTC	CASSPAGQGGNEQFF
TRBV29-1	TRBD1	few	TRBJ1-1	TGCAGCGCCCAGACAGGGGGTAACACTGAAGCTTTCTTT	CSAQTGGNTEAFF
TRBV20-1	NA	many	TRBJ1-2	TGCAGGCTCTGGGTTTACTATGGCTACACCTTC	CRLWVYYGYTF
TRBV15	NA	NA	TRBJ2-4	TGTGCCACCAGCATCAGATCGGCCAGGCTAGCCAAAAACATTCAGTACTTC	CATSIRSARLAKNIQYF
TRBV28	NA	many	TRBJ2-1	TGTGCCAGCAGTGATAGCGGTTCGGATTACAATGAGCAGTTCTTC	CASSDSGSDYNEQFF
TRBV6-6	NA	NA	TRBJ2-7	TGTGCCAGCAGTTACCAGGCCCACTACGAGCAGTACTTC	CASSYQAHYEQYF
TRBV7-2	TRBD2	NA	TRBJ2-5	TGTGCCAGCAGCATAGTAGCGGGGGGCCAAGAGACCCAGTACTTC	CASSIVAGGQETQYF
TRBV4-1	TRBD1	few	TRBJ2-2	TGCGCCAGCAGCCGGATGGCGGGACAGGGGCACGGGGAGCTGTTTTTT	CASSRMAGQGHGELFF
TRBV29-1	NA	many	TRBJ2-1	TGCAGCGTTGATAATTTTGCAGGGACCAATGAGCAGTTCTTC	CSVDNFAGTNEQFF
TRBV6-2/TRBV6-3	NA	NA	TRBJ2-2	TGTGCCACCCACAACACCGGGGAGCTGTTTTTT	CATHNTGELFF
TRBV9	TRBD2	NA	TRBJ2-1	TGTGCCAGCAGCCAGCGGGGGGGATACAATGAGCAGTTCTTC	CASSQRGGYNEQFF
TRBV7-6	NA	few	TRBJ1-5	TGTGCCAGCAGCTTAAGTTCGGGGCTTAATCAGCCCCAGCATTTT	CASSLSSGLNQPQHF
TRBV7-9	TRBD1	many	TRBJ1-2	TGTGCCAGCAGTATACAGGGGGCGGATGGCTACACCTTC	CASSIQGADGYTF
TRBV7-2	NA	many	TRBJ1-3	TGTGCCAGCAGCTTAGCGGGGGAGGGGACCTTCGGGAGTCGAAACACCATATATTTT	CASSLAGEGTFGSRNTIYF
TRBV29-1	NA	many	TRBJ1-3	TGCAGCGTTGAGCATCAGGGTTCCTCTGGAAACACCATATATTTT	CSVEHQGSSGNTIYF
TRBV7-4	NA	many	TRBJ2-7	TGTGCCAGCAGCCACGAAGGGACCGAGCAGTACTTC	CASSHEGTEQYF
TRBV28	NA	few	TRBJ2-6	TGTGCCAGCAGTTTAGAAGGGGCCGGGGCCAACGTCCTGACTTTC	CASSLEGAGANVLTF
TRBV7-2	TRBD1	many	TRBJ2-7	TGTGCCAGCAGCCGAAAGGACAGGGGGCTGACGAACGAGCAGTACTTC	CASSRKDRGLTNEQYF
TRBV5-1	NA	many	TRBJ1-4	TGCGCCAGCAGCGGCGGACGGGCAACTAATGAAAAACTGTTTTTT	CASSGGRATNEKLFF
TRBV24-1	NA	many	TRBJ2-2	TGTGCCACCAGAGGACAGAGCACCGGGGAGCTGTTTTTT	CATRGQSTGELFF
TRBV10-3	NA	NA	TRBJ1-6	TGTGCCATCAGTGACAGATCACCCTCCTATAATTCACCCCTCCACTTT	CAISDRSPSYNSPLHF
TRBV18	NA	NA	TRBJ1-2	TGTGCCAGCTCACCACGGGTGGGAACGGCAGTTGATGGCTACACCTTC	CASSPRVGTAVDGYTF
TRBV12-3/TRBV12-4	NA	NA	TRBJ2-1	TGTGCCAGCAGTCCGACGATATACGGTGAGCAGTTCTTC	CASSPTIYGEQFF
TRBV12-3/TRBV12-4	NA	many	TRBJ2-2	TGTGCCAGCAGGATAACAGGGAACGGGGAGCTGTTTTTT	CASRITGNGELFF
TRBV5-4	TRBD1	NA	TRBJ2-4	TGTGCCAGCAGCCCTGGGGGGACAGGGGAAAACATTCAGTACTTC	CASSPGGTGENIQYF
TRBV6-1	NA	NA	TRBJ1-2	TGTGCCAGCAGTGGAAGCCCTTGGGGGGTCAGGGATGGCTACACCTTC	CASSGSPWGVRDGYTF
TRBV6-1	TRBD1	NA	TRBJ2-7	TGTGCCAGCAGCCGAAGACAGGGGACGGTTAGCGAGCAGTACTTC	CASSRRQGTVSEQYF
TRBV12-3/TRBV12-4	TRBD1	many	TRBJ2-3	TGTGCCAGCAGTTCACATCGACAGGGACCGGGGGATACGCAGTATTTT	CASSSHRQGPGDTQYF
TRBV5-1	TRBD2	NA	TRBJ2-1	TGCGCCAGCAGCTACCAGGGACTAGCGGACAATGAGCAGTTCTTC	CASSYQGLADNEQFF
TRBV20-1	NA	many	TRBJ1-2	TGCAGTGCTAGGGGATACGTAGAGGGACGGTATGGCTACACCTTC	CSARGYVEGRYGYTF